This T cell receptor beta chain originates from a study of CD8 T cells in Susac syndrome. The CDR3 totals 11 residues. V was clipped by 10 bases and J by 7 bases, with 10 bases between them. Germline CDR1 and CDR2: MNHEY and SVGAGI. RNA, at roughly 0.5 to 1 ug, was reverse transcribed with random hexamers. The method of amplification for TCR beta CDR3 was immunoSEQ multiplex PCR, covering 54 Vbeta and 13 Jbeta. TCRdb redid the calling of the immunoSEQ multiplex PCR reads with MiXCR, one entry per CDR3 protein. Of a few hundred thousand distinct CDR3 sequences detected, more than 80% appear once; the ten largest clones hold about 0.12%. Negative isolation was applied to CD8+ and CD4+ T cells, and FACS enrichment was applied to TEMRA cells.

This rearrangement joins TRBV6-5 to TRBJ2-2; TRBD1 might be the D (6 bases). Sample: CD8+ T cells from PBMCs. This sequence was found in a human donor with multiple sclerosis. CDR3 nucleotides: TGTGCCAACAGGGTTGGCGGGGAGCTGTTTTTT. It translates to CANRVGGELFF.